This TCR beta chain was sequenced for a study of cytomegalovirus exposure and HLA in healthy donors. Overall study results and limits: The later analysis indicated that the majority of CMV-associated TCR beta chains appeared HLA-restricted.

Note on this clone: The antigen remains unidentified.

Germline assignment: CDR1 MGHDK and CDR2 SYGVNS. CDR3 length equals 13 residues. V was pared by 8 bases and J by 4 bases, with 12 bases between. The study ran its PCR with 60 Vbeta and 13 Jbeta primers. Here immunoSEQ multiplex PCR was the method, and the copy in TCRdb shows in-frame clones only, minus some. Among 100,000 to 150,000 clones listed, about 80% were seen once. The chain combines TRBV25-1 with TRBJ2-4; D is possibly TRBD2 (6 bases). The sequenced sample consisted of PBMCs. This receptor was obtained from a woman aged 45-60 years in good health and CMV-seronegative. CDR3 nucleotides: TGTGCCAGCTCAGCTAGCGCTAAAAACATTCAGTACTTC. Translated, it gives CASSASAKNIQYF.